These T cell receptor beta chains were read from a single sample in a study of CD8+ T cells in alopecia areata. Using immunoSEQ multiplex PCR, the repertoire was profiled, and TCRdb retains in-frame clones only, with some absent. The table includes 150,000 or so clones, 50% to 75% detected once. Specimen: CD4+ T cells sorted from blood, collected at roughly week 55, from a patient treated with tofacitinib. These receptors came from a human donor with alopecia areata. The CDR3 runs from the conserved cysteine through the conserved F or W. A D gene is named only where the DNA matches it firmly. The size field is filled for only some rows; it gives once, few, many or a size class.

TRBV5-1	TRBJ2-1	.	.	TGCGCCAGCAGCTTGCCGGGGAGCAATGAGCAGTTCTTC	CASSLPGSNEQFF
TRBV2	TRBJ1-5	.	.	TGTGCCAGCAAAAGAAGCACGGGACCAAATCAGCCCCAGCATTTT	CASKRSTGPNQPQHF
TRBV15	TRBJ2-7	TRBD1	once	TGTGCCACCAGCAGAGATCTTGGACAGGTCTACGAGCAGTACTTC	CATSRDLGQVYEQYF
TRBV25-1	TRBJ2-3	.	.	TGTGCCAGCAGTGTTGGCGGGGATACGCAGTATTTT	CASSVGGDTQYF
TRBV29-1	TRBJ1-5	.	.	TGCAGCGTTGGGCTTAATAGCAATCAGCCCCAGCATTTT	CSVGLNSNQPQHF
TRBV4-2	TRBJ2-2	TRBD1	.	TGTGCCAGCAGCCAAGAGGCCGCCCAGGGGGCAGGGGAGCTGTTTTTT	CASSQEAAQGAGELFF
TRBV30	TRBJ1-1	TRBD1	.	TGTGCCGGACGACAGGGGGCTTTAGAGAACACTGAAGCTTTCTTT	CAGRQGALENTEAFF
TRBV7-9	TRBJ1-2	.	few	TGTGCCAGCAGCTTCCTCCGGGACCACTATGGCTACACCTTC	CASSFLRDHYGYTF
TRBV4-1	TRBJ2-1	.	few	TGCGCCAGCAGCCAACCAGCCGAAGGACGTTTCTTC	CASSQPAEGRFF
TRBV4-1	TRBJ1-1	TRBD1	.	TGCGCCAGCAGCCATCCTGGACAGGGGCACACTGAAGCTTTCTTT	CASSHPGQGHTEAFF
TRBV30	TRBJ2-5	TRBD2	.	TGTGCCTGGAGTGCCTCAACAGGCCAGCGGGGGACCCAGTACTTC	CAWSASTGQRGTQYF
TRBV5-1	TRBJ2-2	.	few	TGCGCCAGCAGCTTGGATGGCAGGAACACCGGGGAGCTGTTTTTT	CASSLDGRNTGELFF
TRBV6-5	TRBJ2-3	.	.	TGTGCCAGCAGACCTAGACCCAAGAGCACAGATACGCAGTATTTT	CASRPRPKSTDTQYF
TRBV7-9	TRBJ2-7	.	.	TGTGCCAGCAGCTTCCGTGTCGACGAGCAGTACTTC	CASSFRVDEQYF
TRBV4-1	TRBJ2-1	TRBD2	.	TGCGCCAGCAGCCAATACGGACTAGCGGGGTACAATGAGCAGTTCTTC	CASSQYGLAGYNEQFF
TRBV6-5	TRBJ2-3	.	.	TGTGCCAGCTCCCCCGGGAATCGGTACACAGATACGCAGTATTTT	CASSPGNRYTDTQYF
TRBV28	TRBJ2-5	TRBD2	.	TGTGCCAGCAAGCGGGGAATACAAGAGACCCAGTACTTC	CASKRGIQETQYF
TRBV7-3	TRBJ1-4	.	.	TGTGCCAGCAGCTCCGGAGCAGGGGTTGGAGAAAAACTGTTTTTT	CASSSGAGVGEKLFF
TRBV28	TRBJ1-2	TRBD1	once	TGTGCCAGCAGCTCTTGGACAGGGGATGGCTACACCTTC	CASSSWTGDGYTF
TRBV28	TRBJ2-7	TRBD2	.	TGTGCCAGCAGTCGACTAGCGGGGGGATACGAGCAGTACTTC	CASSRLAGGYEQYF
TRBV7-2	TRBJ1-2	.	.	TGTGCCAGCAGCTTATCTAAGTCGGACACCAAAGGAGTCTATGGCTACACCTTC	CASSLSKSDTKGVYGYTF
TRBV30	TRBJ2-7	TRBD2	.	TGTGCCTGGAGGAGATATAGCGGGGGGGCCGGCGAGCAGTACTTC	CAWRRYSGGAGEQYF
TRBV2	TRBJ1-5	TRBD1	.	TGTGCCAGCAGTGCTGACAGGGGGTACAATCAGCCCCAGCATTTT	CASSADRGYNQPQHF
TRBV5-6	TRBJ2-7	.	once	TGTGCCAGCAAGATACAGGGCCGATTACACGAGCAGTACTTC	CASKIQGRLHEQYF
TRBV6-5	TRBJ2-3	.	.	TGTGCCAGCAGTTATGGAGATACGCAGTATTTT	CASSYGDTQYF
TRBV15	TRBJ2-1	.	once	TGTGCCACCAGCACCGAGGTTGCTGAGCAGTTCTTC	CATSTEVAEQFF
TRBV12-5	TRBJ2-1	.	.	TGTGCTAGTGCCGCTGGCCCGGGGTCCGCGGAGCAGTTCTTC	CASAAGPGSAEQFF
TRBV7-9	TRBJ1-6	.	.	TGTGCCAGCAGCCAACTGAATTCACCCCTCCACTTT	CASSQLNSPLHF